This TCR beta chain was recorded in a study of shared clonotypes between healthy human individuals. The overall study: Each donor had three CD4 naive, three CD4 memory, two CD8 naive and one CD8 memory plate.

The ends were cut back, 8 bases at V and 5 bases at J, with 18 bases in the middle. From germline, CDR1 is SQVTM and CDR2 ANQGSEA. This CDR3 has 14 amino acids. Comment on this clone: Its antigen is undetermined.

Findings and caveats of the study: With a handful of donors compared, about 5% of naive CD4 clonotypes were shared.

Replicate PCRs run on sorted subsets employed 200 ng DNA, 25,000 to 35,000 T cell genomes. The method was immunoSEQ multiplex PCR; TCRdb's version includes in-frame clones alone and lacks a portion of them. The sample lists roughly 720,000 clones; 80% to 95% were seen once. Each sample came from a Caucasian adult donor living in Nashville, Tennessee. The TCR sequence derives from a man between 18 and 35 years old in good health. Some clones in this sample may be carry-over from other donors' samples. V and J are TRBV29-1 and TRBJ2-2, with D perhaps matching TRBD2 (5 bases). The sample was memory CD8+ T cells from PBMCs. As for subset: CD45RO+ cells pooled with CCR7-negative TemRA cells. CDR3 in DNA: TGCAGCCCCCCGGCCCCACCGGGAACCGGGGAGCTGTTTTTT. Translated: CSPPAPPGTGELFF.